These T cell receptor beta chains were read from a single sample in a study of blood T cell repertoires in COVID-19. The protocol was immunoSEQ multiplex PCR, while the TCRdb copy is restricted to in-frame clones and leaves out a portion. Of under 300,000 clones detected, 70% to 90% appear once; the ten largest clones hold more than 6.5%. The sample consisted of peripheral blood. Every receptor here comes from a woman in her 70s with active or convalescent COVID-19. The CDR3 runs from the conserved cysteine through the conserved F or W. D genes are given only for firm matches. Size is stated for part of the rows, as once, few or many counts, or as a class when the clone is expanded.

CDR3nt: TGTGCCACCAGCAGAGGGGAGCAGGGGGGCGGCTACACCTTC
CDR3aa: CATSRGEQGGGYTF
j_gene: TRBJ1-2
d_gene: TRBD1
v_gene: TRBV15
abundance: NA

CDR3nt: TGTGCCAGCAGCTTGAGCACAGTTCCCACTGAAGCTTTCTTT
CDR3aa: CASSLSTVPTEAFF
j_gene: TRBJ1-1
d_gene: NA
v_gene: TRBV5-8
abundance: NA

CDR3nt: TGTGCCAGCAGCCCAGGGGATAGCAATCAGCCCCAGCATTTT
CDR3aa: CASSPGDSNQPQHF
j_gene: TRBJ1-5
d_gene: NA
v_gene: TRBV7-8
abundance: few

CDR3nt: TGTGCCAGCACCAAAAACGCAGGTAACACTGAAGCTTTCTTT
CDR3aa: CASTKNAGNTEAFF
j_gene: TRBJ1-1
d_gene: NA
v_gene: TRBV6-5
abundance: NA

CDR3nt: TGTGCCAGCAAGAGTCAGGGAGGTCAGCCCCAGCATTTT
CDR3aa: CASKSQGGQPQHF
j_gene: TRBJ1-5
d_gene: NA
v_gene: TRBV28
abundance: NA

CDR3nt: TGTGCCAGCAGCGCCCGAGGTGACAGGGCCTATGGCTACACCTTC
CDR3aa: CASSARGDRAYGYTF
j_gene: TRBJ1-2
d_gene: TRBD1
v_gene: TRBV9
abundance: NA

CDR3nt: TGTGCCAGCCTACTCCCTACAGATCTCAAATGGCCCCAGCATTTT
CDR3aa: CASLLPTDLKWPQHF
j_gene: TRBJ1-5
d_gene: NA
v_gene: TRBV6-6
abundance: NA

CDR3nt: TGTGCCAGCAGCTTAGTGACCGGGACTAGCTACAATGAGCAGTTCTTC
CDR3aa: CASSLVTGTSYNEQFF
j_gene: TRBJ2-1
d_gene: TRBD2
v_gene: TRBV7-9
abundance: NA

CDR3nt: TGTGCCAGCAGCGTAGGGAGGGGCTTTACAAGCCATAATGAGCAGTTCTTC
CDR3aa: CASSVGRGFTSHNEQFF
j_gene: TRBJ2-1
d_gene: NA
v_gene: TRBV9
abundance: NA

CDR3nt: TGTGCCAGCAGCTTGGAGCTAGATACGCAGTATTTT
CDR3aa: CASSLELDTQYF
j_gene: TRBJ2-3
d_gene: NA
v_gene: TRBV5-4
abundance: NA

CDR3nt: TGTGCCAGCAAACTCTCCCAAGGGGGCCACGAGCAGTACTTC
CDR3aa: CASKLSQGGHEQYF
j_gene: TRBJ2-7
d_gene: TRBD1
v_gene: TRBV2
abundance: NA

CDR3nt: TGTGCCAGCAGAGTAGAACCGAGGGGGGGCTACACCTTC
CDR3aa: CASRVEPRGGYTF
j_gene: TRBJ1-2
d_gene: NA
v_gene: TRBV7-2
abundance: NA

CDR3nt: TGTGCCAGCAGTTACGCGTTCGGGATGGCAGATACGCAGTATTTT
CDR3aa: CASSYAFGMADTQYF
j_gene: TRBJ2-3
d_gene: NA
v_gene: TRBV6-5
abundance: NA

CDR3nt: TGTGCCAGCTATAAGGTCGGGGGTCCACCTGGAAAACTGTTTTTT
CDR3aa: CASYKVGGPPGKLFF
j_gene: TRBJ1-4
d_gene: NA
v_gene: TRBV27
abundance: NA